This is a list of T cell receptor beta chains from one sample in a study of T cells in Graves' hyperthyroidism and ophthalmopathy. TCRdb re-analysed the multiplex PCR reads in MiXCR, keeping a single row per CDR3 protein. Among 360,000 or so distinct CDR3 sequences listed, about 15% were seen once. Sequenced input: blood. The receptor source for this set is a woman in her sixties or seventies with Graves' ophthalmopathy. Both conserved end residues are part of each CDR3. The D gene is left open where the match is weak. A clone size is listed for some rows: how often the clone was seen (once, few, many), or a class if it is expanded.

D gene | clone size | J gene | V gene | CDR3 protein | CDR3 DNA
NA | NA | TRBJ1-2 | TRBV3-1 | CASSHLGTTNYGYTF | TGTGCCAGCAGCCACCTCGGGACAACCAACTATGGCTACACCTTC
TRBD1 | many | TRBJ2-3 | TRBV5-1 | CASSLNQGADTQYF | TGCGCCAGCAGCTTGAACCAGGGGGCGGATACGCAGTATTTT
NA | many | TRBJ2-1 | TRBV11-2 | CASRLDTAYNEQFF | TGTGCCAGCAGATTGGACACCGCCTACAATGAGCAGTTCTTC
TRBD1 | many | TRBJ2-3 | TRBV2 | CASSGDRPLSPSDTQYF | TGTGCCAGCAGTGGGGACAGACCACTGTCGCCTTCAGATACGCAGTATTTT
TRBD1 | NA | TRBJ2-3 | TRBV2 | CASRRGQGLRRTDTQYF | TGTGCCAGCAGACGGGGACAGGGACTTCGGCGGACAGATACGCAGTATTTT
NA | NA | TRBJ2-1 | TRBV9 | CASSGVAARNEQFF | TGTGCCAGCAGCGGGGTGGCGGCTAGGAATGAGCAGTTCTTC
TRBD1 | many | TRBJ1-5 | TRBV18 | CASSQDRVGQPQHF | TGTGCCAGCTCCCAGGACAGGGTCGGTCAGCCCCAGCATTTT
TRBD2 | NA | TRBJ2-1 | TRBV5-8 | CASSLEGAGGSSYNEQFF | TGTGCCAGCAGCTTGGAGGGGGCGGGAGGGAGCTCCTACAATGAGCAGTTCTTC
NA | many | TRBJ2-3 | TRBV7-8 | CASSLARVPGPDTQYF | TGTGCCAGCAGCTTAGCGCGGGTTCCGGGCCCAGATACGCAGTATTTT
TRBD2 | few | TRBJ2-1 | TRBV14 | CASSQLAGYNEQFF | TGTGCCAGCAGCCAGCTAGCGGGGTACAATGAGCAGTTCTTC
TRBD2 | few | TRBJ2-1 | TRBV7-8 | CASSLGLAVQFF | TGTGCCAGCAGCTTAGGGCTAGCGGTGCAGTTCTTC
NA | many | TRBJ2-7 | TRBV9 | CASSVGSELYEQYF | TGTGCCAGCAGCGTAGGCTCCGAACTTTACGAGCAGTACTTC
NA | NA | TRBJ2-5 | TRBV5-6 | CASSLGVEQETQYF | TGTGCCAGCAGCTTAGGGGTAGAGCAAGAGACCCAGTACTTC
TRBD2 | many | TRBJ2-1 | TRBV5-1 | CASSTGTNYNEQFF | TGCGCCAGCAGCACCGGGACTAACTACAATGAGCAGTTCTTC
NA | NA | TRBJ1-6 | TRBV7-2 | CASTITHSYNSPLHF | TGTGCCAGCACCATTACGCATTCTTATAATTCACCCCTCCACTTT
NA | NA | TRBJ2-1 | TRBV4-1 | CASSRESSYNEQFF | TGCGCCAGCAGTCGGGAGAGCTCCTACAATGAGCAGTTCTTC
TRBD2 | NA | TRBJ2-2 | TRBV29-1 | CSGGLAGGAGGTGELFF | TGCAGCGGGGGGCTAGCGGGAGGAGCAGGGGGCACCGGGGAGCTGTTTTTT
NA | many | TRBJ2-1 | TRBV3-1 | CASSGDRLPYNEQFF | TGTGCCAGCAGCGGCGATAGGCTCCCATACAATGAGCAGTTCTTC
NA | NA | TRBJ2-7 | TRBV12-3/TRBV12-4 | CASSLVQVGEQYF | TGTGCCAGCAGCCTGGTGCAGGTTGGCGAGCAGTACTTC
TRBD1 | few | TRBJ1-3 | TRBV29-1 | CSVATGGSSGNTIYF | TGCAGCGTTGCAACAGGGGGGAGCTCTGGAAACACCATATATTTT
TRBD1 | NA | TRBJ2-4 | TRBV10-3 | CAISGTGDPNIQYF | TGTGCCATCAGCGGGACAGGGGATCCAAACATTCAGTACTTC
NA | many | TRBJ2-5 | TRBV6-1 | CASSSWGSETQYF | TGTGCCAGCAGTTCGTGGGGGTCTGAGACCCAGTACTTC
TRBD2 | many | TRBJ2-3 | TRBV15 | CATSRSRGGGTDTQYF | TGTGCCACCAGCAGGTCCCGCGGGGGGGGCACAGATACGCAGTATTTT
TRBD1 | few | TRBJ1-5 | TRBV12-3/TRBV12-4 | CASSHRGLGNQPQHF | TGTGCCAGCAGCCACAGGGGGCTCGGCAATCAGCCCCAGCATTTT
NA | many | TRBJ2-3 | TRBV11-2 | CASSFTTTDTQYF | TGTGCCAGCAGCTTCACGACCACAGATACGCAGTATTTT
NA | many | TRBJ2-5 | TRBV11-2 | CASSLGEGHDYF | TGTGCCAGCAGCTTAGGAGAGGGTCATGATTACTTC
TRBD1 | many | TRBJ2-7 | TRBV12-3/TRBV12-4 | CASSLAGGSRYEQYF | TGTGCCAGCAGTTTGGCAGGGGGCAGTAGGTACGAGCAGTACTTC
NA | NA | TRBJ2-7 | TRBV10-2 | CASSELNRRSYEQYF | TGCGCCAGCAGTGAGCTTAACCGGAGGTCCTACGAGCAGTACTTC
TRBD1 | NA | TRBJ2-5 | TRBV7-8 | CASSLPGQGVSEETQYF | TGTGCCAGCAGCTTACCCGGGCAGGGGGTATCGGAAGAGACCCAGTACTTC
NA | NA | TRBJ2-3 | TRBV28 | CASNFPRGGTDTQYF | TGTGCCAGCAATTTTCCCAGGGGGGGCACAGATACGCAGTATTTT
NA | many | TRBJ1-1 | TRBV27 | CASSLYDAVNTEAFF | TGTGCCAGCAGTTTATACGACGCGGTGAACACTGAAGCTTTCTTT
NA | many | TRBJ1-2 | TRBV3-1 | CASSQAVQPYGYTF | TGTGCCAGCAGCCAAGCGGTCCAGCCTTATGGCTACACCTTC
TRBD2 | many | TRBJ2-3 | TRBV28 | CASSSYFSEEREVADTQYF | TGTGCCAGCAGTTCATATTTTTCGGAGGAGCGGGAAGTAGCAGATACGCAGTATTTT
TRBD2 | few | TRBJ2-1 | TRBV24-1 | CATSAGLAGGNEQFF | TGTGCCACCAGTGCCGGACTAGCGGGAGGGAATGAGCAGTTCTTC
NA | many | TRBJ2-7 | TRBV3-1 | CASSQGRGQYF | TGTGCCAGCAGCCAAGGGCGGGGGCAGTACTTC
NA | NA | TRBJ1-6 | TRBV4-2 | CASSQDGQRNSPLHF | TGTGCCAGCAGCCAAGACGGACAGAGGAATTCACCCCTCCACTTT
NA | NA | TRBJ1-3 | TRBV13 | CASSRSGSGNTIYF | TGTGCCAGCAGCCGATCGGGATCAGGAAACACCATATATTTT
TRBD1 | few | TRBJ1-5 | TRBV19 | CASSIGTGASNQPQHF | TGTGCCAGTAGTATAGGGACAGGCGCGTCCAATCAGCCCCAGCATTTT
TRBD2 | many | TRBJ2-1 | TRBV7-9 | CASSRGSGRAGYNEQFF | TGTGCCAGCAGCCGGGGTAGCGGGAGGGCCGGTTACAATGAGCAGTTCTTC
NA | many | TRBJ1-2 | TRBV5-6 | CASSLWGGGYGYTF | TGTGCCAGCAGCTTATGGGGCGGAGGGTATGGCTACACCTTC
TRBD2 | few | TRBJ2-4 | TRBV19 | CASSIDQLAGVYIQYF | TGTGCCAGTAGTATAGATCAACTAGCGGGAGTATACATTCAGTACTTC
NA | many | TRBJ1-1 | TRBV7-9 | CASSLSQTTEAFF | TGTGCCAGCAGCTTGTCACAGACCACTGAAGCTTTCTTT
NA | few | TRBJ2-7 | TRBV10-1 | CASSDWRSGEQYF | TGCGCCAGCAGTGATTGGCGGTCGGGCGAGCAGTACTTC
NA | many | TRBJ2-7 | TRBV20-1 | CSASMFQGDILAGSYEQYF | TGCAGTGCTAGTATGTTTCAGGGGGACATCTTAGCGGGAAGCTACGAGCAGTACTTC
TRBD2 | NA | TRBJ2-7 | TRBV20-1 | CSAESGGASYEQYF | TGCAGTGCTGAAAGCGGGGGGGCGTCCTACGAGCAGTACTTC
NA | few | TRBJ2-1 | TRBV30 | CAWGGNSYNEQFF | TGTGCCTGGGGTGGAAACTCCTACAATGAGCAGTTCTTC
NA | NA | TRBJ2-1 | TRBV20-1 | CSVLRTSYNEQFF | TGCAGTGTACTGCGGACCTCCTACAATGAGCAGTTCTTC
NA | many | TRBJ2-5 | TRBV19 | CASGGTLQETQYF | TGTGCCAGCGGCGGGACGCTCCAAGAGACCCAGTACTTC
TRBD1 | many | TRBJ1-5 | TRBV2 | CASRTGTGSNQPQHF | TGTGCCAGCAGAACCGGGACAGGGAGCAATCAGCCCCAGCATTTT
NA | NA | TRBJ1-4 | TRBV28 | CASSLTNEKLFF | TGTGCCAGCAGTTTGACTAATGAAAAACTGTTTTTT
NA | NA | TRBJ2-1 | TRBV12-3/TRBV12-4 | CASSDLQGYEQFF | TGTGCCAGCAGTGACCTTCAGGGGTATGAGCAGTTCTTC
TRBD2 | many | TRBJ2-5 | TRBV30 | CAGTSGTEETQYF | TGTGCCGGAACTAGCGGGACCGAGGAGACCCAGTACTTC
TRBD2 | many | TRBJ2-1 | TRBV20-1 | CSATGGTRGGNEQFF | TGCAGTGCTACTGGAGGGACTAGGGGCGGGAATGAGCAGTTCTTC
NA | many | TRBJ1-2 | TRBV3-1 | CASSSAGQSDHYGYTF | TGTGCCAGCAGCTCGGCGGGACAAAGCGATCACTATGGCTACACCTTC
NA | many | TRBJ2-1 | TRBV5-1 | CASSLAGTPTYNEQFF | TGCGCCAGCAGCTTGGCCGGGACTCCAACCTACAATGAGCAGTTCTTC